The TCR beta chain under discussion was sequenced for a study of shared clonotypes between healthy human individuals. Germline values: CDR1 SNHLY, CDR2 FYNNEI. V dropped 6 bases and J dropped 3 bases, with 11 bases sitting between them. CDR3 length: 14 amino acids. Every subset had its genomic DNA shared out evenly among several immunoSEQ plates. In the source study's methods: ImmunoSEQ junction-only sequences lacked quality scores, so their filtering differed. Profiled with immunoSEQ multiplex PCR; TCRdb holds only in-frame clones, not every one. V and J calls plus clone size are reproduced from that table; the DNA served to infer D and trimming. Of hundreds of thousands of clones listed, roughly 83% are singletons. Donors were healthy HIV-negative adults without recently reported acute infections or vaccinations.

The sequence derives from a woman in her forties in good health. Some clones in this sample may be carry-over from other donors' samples. The chain uses TRBV2 and TRBJ1-4; D not resolved. Sequencing used PBMCs. CDR3 amino acids: CASRYRVSNEKLFF. For the CDR3, the DNA is TGTGCCAGCAGGTATAGGGTATCTAATGAAAAACTGTTTTTT.